These T cell receptor beta chains were read from a single sample in a study of tumor and adjacent non-tumor tissue in lung cancer. TCRdb processed the multiplex PCR reads anew with MiXCR; each CDR3 protein has one entry. The sample has more than 45,000 distinct CDR3 sequences, 64% seen once. Input material: distant non-tumor lung tissue. The receptors were gathered from a woman in her seventies with non-small cell lung cancer. Each CDR3 is given with its conserved first and last residue. The D gene is left open where the match is weak. Size is stated for part of the rows, as once, few or many counts, or as a class when the clone is expanded.

j_gene	d_gene	v_gene	abundance	CDR3nt	CDR3aa
TRBJ2-5	.	TRBV6-5	.	TGTGCAACCAGTAACTCGCTTGGGGAGGGGGAAGAGACCCAGTACTTC	CATSNSLGEGEETQYF
TRBJ2-7	TRBD2	TRBV29-1	.	TGCAGCGTTAAAATTAGCGGGGGCGACAAGCAGTACTTC	CSVKISGGDKQYF
TRBJ2-3	TRBD2	TRBV5-1	few	TGCGCCAGCAGCTTGGGGGGACTAAACACAGATACGCAGTATTTT	CASSLGGLNTDTQYF
TRBJ1-6	.	TRBV6-6	.	TGCGTCAGCACCCCACGGGGGGAAGGATCACCCCTCCACTTT	CVSTPRGEGSPLHF
TRBJ1-2	.	TRBV7-9	.	TGTGCCAGCAACTTAGTCAATGAAGGGCACAGAACTGGCTACACCTTC	CASNLVNEGHRTGYTF
TRBJ2-1	TRBD2	TRBV6-5	many	TGTGCCAGCAGTTATACGGGGCGGGAGGGCCCTAAAGAGCAGTTCTTC	CASSYTGREGPKEQFF
TRBJ2-5	TRBD2	TRBV30	few	TGTGCCTGGAGAGCGGGAGAAGAGACCCAGTACTTC	CAWRAGEETQYF
TRBJ1-2	.	TRBV5-1	.	TGCGCCAGCAGCTCAGGGGATGGGACTAACTGTGGCTACACCTTC	CASSSGDGTNCGYTF
TRBJ2-2	TRBD2	TRBV5-1	.	TGCGCCAGCACCCTCCCAGTGGAACTAGCGATGAACACCGGGGAGCTCTTTTTT	CASTLPVELAMNTGELFF
TRBJ2-5	.	TRBV6-5	few	TGTGCCGGCAGTTACTCGCTTGGGGAGGGGGAAGGGATCCAGTACTTC	CAGSYSLGEGEGIQYF